The sequence of this TCR beta chain was determined in a study of glioma-infiltrating T cells. Study findings and constraints: CDR3 overlap between tissue and blood was very small. Gliomas, especially low-grade, showed above-expected tissue-blood divergence; non-neoplastic patients showed below.

Amplification of TCR alpha and beta CDR3 regions from RNA used iRepertoire nested multiplex PCR. TCRdb re-derived calls from the multiplex PCR reads in MiXCR, one entry per CDR3 protein. The sample yields over 140,000 distinct CDR3 sequences, more than 35% seen once. Germline lookup yields CDR1 WSHSY and CDR2 SAAADI. CDR3 length equals 13 residues. V dropped 7 bases and J dropped 5; count of bases not matched to a gene: 3. In this sample, this clonotype turned up a few times. Its antigen is not identified. The sample consisted of glioma tissue, nonneoplastic brain tissue, or PBMCs (not recorded which). The sequence derives from a human donor with low-grade glioma or glioblastoma, undergoing nonglioma brain surgery, or in good health (not recorded which). The V and J genes are TRBV10-2 and TRBJ2-3; 10 bases align to TRBD2. CDR3: CASKTSGEDTQYF. In nucleotides, the CDR3 is TGCGCCAGCAAAACTAGCGGGGAAGATACGCAGTATTTT.